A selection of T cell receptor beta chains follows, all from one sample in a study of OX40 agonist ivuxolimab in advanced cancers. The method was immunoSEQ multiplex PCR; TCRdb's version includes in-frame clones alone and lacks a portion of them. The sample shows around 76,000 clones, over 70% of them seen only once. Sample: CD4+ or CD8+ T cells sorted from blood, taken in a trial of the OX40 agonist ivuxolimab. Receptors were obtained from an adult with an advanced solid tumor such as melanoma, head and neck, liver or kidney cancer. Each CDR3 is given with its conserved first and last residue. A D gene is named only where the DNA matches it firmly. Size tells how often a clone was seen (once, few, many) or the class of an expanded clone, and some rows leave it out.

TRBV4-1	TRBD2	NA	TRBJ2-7	TGCGCCAGCAGCCAGGTAGCGGGAGTAGTTGGCGAGCAGTACTTC	CASSQVAGVVGEQYF
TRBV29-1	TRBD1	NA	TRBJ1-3	TGCAGTGAAGAGGAGCCCAAGGGTCGGGGACAGGGGGCTGGAAACACCATATATTTT	CSEEEPKGRGQGAGNTIYF
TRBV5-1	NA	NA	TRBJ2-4	TGCGCCAGCAGCTTGTTTCTGGGTCCCCTAGCCAAAAACATTCAGTACTTC	CASSLFLGPLAKNIQYF
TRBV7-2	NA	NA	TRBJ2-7	TGTGCCAGCAGCCGCTGGATCGGGTACGAGCAGTACTTC	CASSRWIGYEQYF
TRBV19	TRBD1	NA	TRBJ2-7	TGTGCCAGTAGTATAGGGGGGACAGGGGACGAGCAGTACTTC	CASSIGGTGDEQYF
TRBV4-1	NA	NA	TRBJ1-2	TGCGCCAGCAGCCGACCGACCGACAGACCACACTATGGCTACACCTTC	CASSRPTDRPHYGYTF
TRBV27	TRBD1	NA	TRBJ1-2	TGTGCCAGCAGACTGGGACAGCCAAAACTCTATGGCTACACCTTC	CASRLGQPKLYGYTF
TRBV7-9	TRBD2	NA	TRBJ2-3	TGTGCCAGCAGCTTAGCGACCCCCCTAGCGGGAGGAGATACGCAGTATTTT	CASSLATPLAGGDTQYF
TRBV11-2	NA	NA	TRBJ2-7	TGTGCCAGCAGCCGAAGCTCCTACGAGCAGTACTTC	CASSRSSYEQYF
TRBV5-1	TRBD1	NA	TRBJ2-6	TGCGCCAGCAGCTTGACGACAGGGCCTGGGGCCAACGTCCTGACTTTC	CASSLTTGPGANVLTF
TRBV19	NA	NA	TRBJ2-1	TGTGCCAGTAGTATAGGGAGGGACCTTAATGAGCAGTTCTTC	CASSIGRDLNEQFF
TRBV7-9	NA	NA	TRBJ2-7	TGTGCCAGCAGCCCATTAACAGGATTGTTCTCCTACGAGCAGTACTTC	CASSPLTGLFSYEQYF
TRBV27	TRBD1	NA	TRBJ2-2	TGTGCCAGCAGTTTATCCGTGGACAGGGTCGGCGGGGAGCTGTTTTTT	CASSLSVDRVGGELFF
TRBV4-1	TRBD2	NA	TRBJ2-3	TGCGCCAGCAGCCAAGATGGGGCTAGCGGGGGGGCCTCTCGCACAGATACGCAGTATTTT	CASSQDGASGGASRTDTQYF
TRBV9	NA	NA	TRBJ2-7	TGTGCCAGCAGCCCCGGCAGGGGTTCCTACGAGCAGTACTTC	CASSPGRGSYEQYF
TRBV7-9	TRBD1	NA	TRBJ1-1	TGTGCCAGCAGCGCAGGGGACAGGAGGGGGAATGAAGCTTTCTTT	CASSAGDRRGNEAFF
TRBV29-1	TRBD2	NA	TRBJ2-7	TGCAGCGTTAAACTAGCGGGAGGCGGCGAGCAGTACTTC	CSVKLAGGGEQYF
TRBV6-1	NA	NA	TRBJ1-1	TGTGCCAGCAGAAGACAGATGAACACTGAAGCTTTCTTT	CASRRQMNTEAFF
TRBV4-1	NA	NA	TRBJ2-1	TGCGCCAGCAGCCTGTCTAGTCCGAACAGGCCGAACTCCTACAATGAGCAGTTCTTC	CASSLSSPNRPNSYNEQFF
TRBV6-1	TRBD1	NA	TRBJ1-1	TGTGCCAGCACCCGACAGGGAGGAAATGCTGAAGCTTTCTTT	CASTRQGGNAEAFF
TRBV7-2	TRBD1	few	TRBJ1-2	TGTGCCAGCAGCGTTAGGACAGGGGCCCGGGCCTATGGCTACACCTTC	CASSVRTGARAYGYTF
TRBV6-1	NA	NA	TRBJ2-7	TGTGCCAGCAGTGCGACACCCTACGAGCAGTACTTC	CASSATPYEQYF
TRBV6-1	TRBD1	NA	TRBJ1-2	TGTGCCAGCAGTCAGGGACAGGGTCGGTATGGCTACACCTTC	CASSQGQGRYGYTF
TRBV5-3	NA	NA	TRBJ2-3	TGTGCCAGACAGGGTACGCAGTATTTT	CARQGTQYF
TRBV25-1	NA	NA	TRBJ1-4	TGTGCCAGCAGTGATTGGGGGGGCGCGGGTGAAAAACTGTTTTTT	CASSDWGGAGEKLFF
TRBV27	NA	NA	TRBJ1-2	TGTGCCAGCAGTTCCCTAGGGGGAGGTGGCTACACCTTC	CASSSLGGGGYTF
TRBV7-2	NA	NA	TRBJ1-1	TGTGCCAGCTCGGGCCAAGGCACTGAAGCTTTCTTT	CASSGQGTEAFF
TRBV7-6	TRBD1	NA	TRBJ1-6	TGTGCCAGCAGCTTAGACCCGCCGGGACAGGGGGCGTTAGGTTCACCCCTCCACTTT	CASSLDPPGQGALGSPLHF
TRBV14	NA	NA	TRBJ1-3	TGTGCCAGCAGCCAAGAACTCGTTCATTCCCCTTATTTT	CASSQELVHSPYF
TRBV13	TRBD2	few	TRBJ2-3	TGTGCCAGCAGCCGGGCGGGGGGTACAGATACGCAGTATTTT	CASSRAGGTDTQYF